This T cell receptor (beta chain) came from a study of T cell repertoires in cytomegalovirus infection. Study-level information: Indicated by public TCR beta signatures were CMV infection and matching HLA type.

V was trimmed by 6 bases and J by 9 bases, leaving 18 bases between them. The CDR3 is 14 residues long. Germline V CDR1 and CDR2: MNHEY, SVGEGT. Worth noting for this clonotype: Its target is not known.

TCRdb called the reads again in MiXCR, with one record for every CDR3 protein. In the table there are about 260,000 distinct CDR3 sequences, roughly 13% of which are singletons. The study, taken as a whole, reports: The ex vivo response was dominated by HLA-C-restricted CMV-specific TCR beta clonotypes.

This receptor was identified in a human donor in good health (CMV status not recorded). Some clones in this sample may be carry-over from other donors' samples. The J gene is TRBJ1-5, the V gene TRBV6-2 or TRBV6-3; a weak D match, TRBD1 (5 bases). The material sequenced was PBMCs. CDR3 sequence (DNA): TGTGCCAGCAGCAACGCCGGGGCCTTTATGCCCCAGCATTTT. Its protein product is CASSNAGAFMPQHF.